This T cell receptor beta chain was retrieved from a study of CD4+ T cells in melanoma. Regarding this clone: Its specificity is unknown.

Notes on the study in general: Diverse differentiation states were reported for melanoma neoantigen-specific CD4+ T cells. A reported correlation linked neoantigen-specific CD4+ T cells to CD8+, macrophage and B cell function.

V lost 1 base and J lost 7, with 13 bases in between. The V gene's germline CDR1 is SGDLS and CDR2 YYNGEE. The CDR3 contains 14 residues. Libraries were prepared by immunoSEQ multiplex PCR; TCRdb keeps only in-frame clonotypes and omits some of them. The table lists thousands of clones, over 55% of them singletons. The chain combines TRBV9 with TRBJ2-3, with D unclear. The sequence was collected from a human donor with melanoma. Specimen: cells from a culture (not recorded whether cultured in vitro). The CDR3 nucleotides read TGTGCCAGCAGCGTAAACAGTGTCTCCTATACGCAGTATTTT. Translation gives CASSVNSVSYTQYF.